These 8 T cell receptor beta chains were sequenced from one sample in a study of control samples from healthy donors and cancer patients. The repertoire was sequenced with immunoSEQ multiplex PCR; TCRdb's copy has only in-frame clones and lacks some. The top ten clones hold about 0.6% of a sample with more than 95,000 clones, approximately 92% of them seen once. Sequencing was done on a sample of PBMCs. The source of these receptors is a man at least 80 years old with head and neck cancer.

The chain carries TRBV9 and TRBJ2-6; TRBD1 matches 7 bases. CDR3 size: 16 residues. Trimming at V came to 6 bases and at J to 0 bases, leaving 6 bases not matched to a gene. The germline V gene encodes CDR1 SGDLS and CDR2 YYNGEE. CDR3 amino acids: CASNTGASSGANVLTF. CDR3 DNA: TGTGCCAGCAATACAGGGGCTAGCTCTGGGGCCAACGTCCTGACTTTC.

The chain is built from TRBV4-2 and TRBJ1-5; no definite D call. V lost 0 bases, J lost 3 bases, and 9 bases lay in between. Germline V gives CDR1 LGHNA, CDR2 YNFKEQ. CDR3 length: 15 amino acids. CDR3 bases: TGTGCCAGCAGCCAAGATATGCATTCCAATCAGCCCCAGCATTTT. As protein: CASSQDMHSNQPQHF.

V is TRBV13 and J is TRBJ2-1, with D tentatively TRBD2 (6 bases). The CDR3 contains 12 residues. V lost 5 bases to trimming and J lost 10 bases, with 12 bases between them. Germline V gives CDR1 PRHDT, CDR2 FYEKMQ (reference sequence). The CDR3 nucleotides read TGTGCCAGCAGCCTGATGGCGGGGGAGCAGTTCTTC. Translation: CASSLMAGEQFF.

The chain is built from TRBV6-5 and TRBJ1-5; 7 bases fit TRBD1. Germline CDR1 MNHEY, CDR2 SVGAGI. This CDR3 has 14 amino acids. With 6 bases clipped from V and 2 bases from J, the junction kept 4 bases outside the gene matches. CDR3 sequence: CASRKTGGNQPQHF. DNA for the CDR3: TGTGCCAGCAGAAAAACAGGGGGCAATCAGCCCCAGCATTTT.

This chain connects TRBV2 to TRBJ1-5; D is undetermined. This CDR3 contains 14 residues. Germline values: CDR1 SNHLY, CDR2 FYNNEI. Deletions cut 0 bases from V and 5 bases from J, with 8 bases between. This CDR3 is CASSEALPDQPQHF. DNA of the CDR3: TGTGCCAGCAGTGAAGCGCTTCCGGATCAGCCCCAGCATTTT.

V and J are TRBV5-1 and TRBJ2-7; the D gene is possibly TRBD1 (6 bases). The V gene lost 2 bases and the J gene lost 4 bases, with 13 bases spanning the gap. Germline assignment: CDR1 SGHRS and CDR2 YFSETQ. This CDR3 has 14 residues. CDR3 coding DNA: TGCGCCAGCAGCTTAGGGCAGGGGAAGTACGAGCAGTACTTC. Amino acids: CASSLGQGKYEQYF.

This clone was seen a few times. The V gene is TRBV27, the J gene TRBJ1-2, with a weak D call TRBD1 (5 bases). The CDR3 totals 15 residues. The V end lost 5 bases, the J end lost 4 bases, and 17 bases lay between the germline ends. CDR1 and CDR2 (germline): MNHEY, SMNVEV (reference sequence). The CDR3 region has the DNA TGTGCCAGCAGTCAGGGACCCCATCGGGGCTATGGCTACACCTTC. This encodes CASSQGPHRGYGYTF.

A remark on this clone: This CDR3 is also generated by other DNA sequences in the sample. The chain couples TRBV30 to TRBJ2-5; D ambiguous. CDR3 length equals 13 residues. The V gene's germline CDR1 is GTSNPN and CDR2 SVGIG (reference sequence). The ends were cut back, 2 bases at V and 2 bases at J, with 9 bases in the middle. The CDR3 coding sequence is TGTGCCTGGAGTCCCCCCGGGCAAGAGACCCAGTACTTC. Its translation: CAWSPPGQETQYF.